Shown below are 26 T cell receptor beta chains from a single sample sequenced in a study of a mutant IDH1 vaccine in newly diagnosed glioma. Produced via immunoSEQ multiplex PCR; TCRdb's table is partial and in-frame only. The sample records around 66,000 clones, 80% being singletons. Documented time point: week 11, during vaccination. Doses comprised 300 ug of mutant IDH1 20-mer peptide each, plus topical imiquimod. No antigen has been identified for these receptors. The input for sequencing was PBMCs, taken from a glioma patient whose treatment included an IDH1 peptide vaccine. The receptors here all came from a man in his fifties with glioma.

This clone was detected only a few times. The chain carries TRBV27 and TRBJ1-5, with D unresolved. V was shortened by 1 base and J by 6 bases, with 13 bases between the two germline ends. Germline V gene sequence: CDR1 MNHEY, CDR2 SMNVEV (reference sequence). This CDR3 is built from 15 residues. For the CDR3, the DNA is TGTGCCAGCAGTTTATTTGGTCGGTCGGGTCAGCCCCAGCATTTT. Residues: CASSLFGRSGQPQHF.

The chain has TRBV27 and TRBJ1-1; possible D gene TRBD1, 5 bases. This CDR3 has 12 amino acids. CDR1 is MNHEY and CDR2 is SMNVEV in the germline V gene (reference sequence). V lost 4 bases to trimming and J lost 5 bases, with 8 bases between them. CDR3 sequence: CASSSGGTEAFF. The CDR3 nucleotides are TGTGCCAGCAGTTCGGGGGGGACTGAAGCTTTCTTT.

The CDR3 is CASSKGLAMNTDTQYF. CDR3 DNA sequence: TGTGCCAGCAGCAAGGGACTAGCGATGAACACAGATACGCAGTATTTT. The V and J genes are TRBV5-4 and TRBJ2-3, with TRBD2 identical over 10 bases. Germline CDR1 SGHNT, CDR2 YYREEE (reference sequence). With 4 bases clipped from V and 2 bases from J, the junction kept 7 bases outside the gene matches. The CDR3 runs 16 residues.

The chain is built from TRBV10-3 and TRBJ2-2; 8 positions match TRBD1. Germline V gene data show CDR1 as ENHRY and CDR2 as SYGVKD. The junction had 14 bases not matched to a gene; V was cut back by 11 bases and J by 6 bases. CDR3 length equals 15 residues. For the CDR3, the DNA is TGTGCCTCACGATCCACAGGGGGATACGCCGGGGAGCTGTTTTTT. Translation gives CASRSTGGYAGELFF.

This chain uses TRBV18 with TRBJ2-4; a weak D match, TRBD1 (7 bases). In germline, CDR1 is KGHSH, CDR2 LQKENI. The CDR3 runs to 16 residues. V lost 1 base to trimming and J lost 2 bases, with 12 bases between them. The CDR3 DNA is TGTGCCAGCTCACCACTCCAGGGGGGTTCCAAAAACATTCAGTACTTC. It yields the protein CASSPLQGGSKNIQYF. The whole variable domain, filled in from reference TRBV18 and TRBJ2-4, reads NAGVMQNPRHLVRRRGQEARLRCSPMKGHSHVYWYRQLPEEGLKFMVYLQKENIIDESGMPKERFSAEFPKEGPSILRIQQVVRGDSAAYFCASSPLQGGSKNIQYFGAGTRLSVL.

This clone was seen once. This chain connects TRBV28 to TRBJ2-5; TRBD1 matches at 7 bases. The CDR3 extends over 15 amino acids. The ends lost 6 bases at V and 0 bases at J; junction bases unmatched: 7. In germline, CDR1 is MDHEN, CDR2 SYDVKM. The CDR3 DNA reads TGTGCCAGCAGCCGACCGACAGGGAACCAAGAGACCCAGTACTTC. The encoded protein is CASSRPTGNQETQYF.

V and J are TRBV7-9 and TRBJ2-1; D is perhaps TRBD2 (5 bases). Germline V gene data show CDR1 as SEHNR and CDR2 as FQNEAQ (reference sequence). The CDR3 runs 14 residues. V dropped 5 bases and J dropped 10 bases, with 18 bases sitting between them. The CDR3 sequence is CASSRPLRPGEQFF. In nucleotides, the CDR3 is TGTGCCAGCAGCCGACCCCTACGACCGGGGGAGCAGTTCTTC.

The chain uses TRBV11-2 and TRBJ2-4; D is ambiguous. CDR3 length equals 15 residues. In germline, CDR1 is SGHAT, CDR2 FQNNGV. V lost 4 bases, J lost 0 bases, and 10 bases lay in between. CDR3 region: CASSSTLGAKNIQYF. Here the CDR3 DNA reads TGTGCCAGCAGCTCCACTCTGGGAGCCAAAAACATTCAGTACTTC.

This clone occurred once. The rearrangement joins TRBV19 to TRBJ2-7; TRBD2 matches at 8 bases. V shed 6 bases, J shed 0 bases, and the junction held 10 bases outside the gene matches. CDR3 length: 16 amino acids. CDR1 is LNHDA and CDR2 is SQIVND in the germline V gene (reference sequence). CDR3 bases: TGTGCCAGTAGCCTCGGGGGGGGGACACCCTCCTACGAGCAGTACTTC. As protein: CASSLGGGTPSYEQYF.

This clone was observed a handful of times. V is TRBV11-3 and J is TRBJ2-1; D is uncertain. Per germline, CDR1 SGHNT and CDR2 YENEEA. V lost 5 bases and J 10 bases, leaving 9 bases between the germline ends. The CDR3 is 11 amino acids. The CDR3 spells CASSRSREQFF. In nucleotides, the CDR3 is TGTGCCAGCAGCCGCAGCCGGGAGCAGTTCTTC. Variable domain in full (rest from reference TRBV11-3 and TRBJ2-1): EAGVVQSPRYKIIEKKQPVAFWCNPISGHNTLYWYLQNLGQGPELLIRYENEEAVDDSQLPKDRFSAERLKGVDSTLKIQPAELGDSAVYLCASSRSREQFFGPGTRLTVL.

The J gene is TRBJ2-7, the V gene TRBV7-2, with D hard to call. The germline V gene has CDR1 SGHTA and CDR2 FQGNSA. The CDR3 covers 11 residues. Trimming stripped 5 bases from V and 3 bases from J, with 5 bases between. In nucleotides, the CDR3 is TGTGCCAGCAGCCTGAACTACGAGCAGTACTTC. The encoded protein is CASSLNYEQYF.

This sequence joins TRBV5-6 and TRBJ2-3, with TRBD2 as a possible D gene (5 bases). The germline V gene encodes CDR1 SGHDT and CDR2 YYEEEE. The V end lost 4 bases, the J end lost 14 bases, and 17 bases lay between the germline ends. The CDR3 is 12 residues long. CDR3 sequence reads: CASSRTTDFRYF. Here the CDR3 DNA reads TGTGCCAGCAGCCGAACCACGGACTTTCGGTATTTT.

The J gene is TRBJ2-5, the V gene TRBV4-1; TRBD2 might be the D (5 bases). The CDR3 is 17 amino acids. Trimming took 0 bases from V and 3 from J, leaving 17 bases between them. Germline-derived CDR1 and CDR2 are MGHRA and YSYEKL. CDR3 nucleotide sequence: TGCGCCAGCAGCCAAGAAATCTCGGGAATCACCGAAGAGACCCAGTACTTC. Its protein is CASSQEISGITEETQYF.

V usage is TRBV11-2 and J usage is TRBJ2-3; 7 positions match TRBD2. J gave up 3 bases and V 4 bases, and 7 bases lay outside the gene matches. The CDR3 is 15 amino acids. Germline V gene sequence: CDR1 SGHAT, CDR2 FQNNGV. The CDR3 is CASSSKGLLTDTQYF. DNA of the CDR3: TGTGCCAGCAGCTCCAAGGGACTATTGACAGATACGCAGTATTTT.

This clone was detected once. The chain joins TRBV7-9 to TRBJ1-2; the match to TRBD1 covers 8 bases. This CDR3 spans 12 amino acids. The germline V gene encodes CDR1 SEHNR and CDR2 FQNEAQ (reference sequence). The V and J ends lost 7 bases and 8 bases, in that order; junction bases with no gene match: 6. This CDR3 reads CASTDRDRGYTF. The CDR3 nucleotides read TGTGCCAGCACGGACAGGGATAGAGGCTACACCTTC.

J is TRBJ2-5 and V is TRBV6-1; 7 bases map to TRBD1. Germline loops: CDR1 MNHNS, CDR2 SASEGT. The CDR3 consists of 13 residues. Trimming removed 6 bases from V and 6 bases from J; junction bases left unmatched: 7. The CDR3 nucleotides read TGTGCCAGCAGGGAGCCACAGGGGAAGACCCAGTACTTC. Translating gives CASREPQGKTQYF.

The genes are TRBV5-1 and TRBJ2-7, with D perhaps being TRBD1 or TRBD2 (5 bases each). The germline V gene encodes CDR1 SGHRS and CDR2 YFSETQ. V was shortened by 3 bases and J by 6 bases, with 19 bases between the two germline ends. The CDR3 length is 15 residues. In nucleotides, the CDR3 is TGCGCCAGCAGCTCGTATCCCGGGACCTTCGGCGAGCAGTACTTC. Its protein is CASSSYPGTFGEQYF.

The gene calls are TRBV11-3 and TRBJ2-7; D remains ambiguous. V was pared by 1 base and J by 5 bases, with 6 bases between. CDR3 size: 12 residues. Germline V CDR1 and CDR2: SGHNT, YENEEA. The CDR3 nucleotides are TGTGCCAGCAGCTTAGTACGGGACGAGCAGTACTTC. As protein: CASSLVRDEQYF.

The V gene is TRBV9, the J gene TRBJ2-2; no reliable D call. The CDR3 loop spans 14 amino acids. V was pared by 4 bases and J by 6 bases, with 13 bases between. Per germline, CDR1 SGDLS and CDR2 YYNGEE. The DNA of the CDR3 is TGTGCCAGCAGCACCCTCCCTGCGCCCGGGGAGCTGTTTTTT. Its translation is CASSTLPAPGELFF.

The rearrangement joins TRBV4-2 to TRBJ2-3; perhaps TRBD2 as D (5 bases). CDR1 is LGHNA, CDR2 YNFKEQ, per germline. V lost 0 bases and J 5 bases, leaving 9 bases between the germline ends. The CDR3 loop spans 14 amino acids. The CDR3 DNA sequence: TGTGCCAGCAGCCAAGAGGGGAGTGAAGATACGCAGTATTTT. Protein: CASSQEGSEDTQYF.

The CDR3 loop reads CASSGQGNNEQFF. CDR3 nucleotide sequence: TGTGCCAGCAGCGGACAGGGGAACAATGAGCAGTTCTTC. V usage is TRBV5-6 and J usage is TRBJ2-1, with 9 positions matching TRBD1. This CDR3 contains 13 residues. The trim removed 4 bases at V and 5 bases at J, leaving 1 base unmatched. CDR1 and CDR2 (germline): SGHDT, YYEEEE.

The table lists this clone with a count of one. The CDR3 protein is CASSQDAQGAYNEQFF. The CDR3 DNA reads as TGTGCCAGCAGCCAAGATGCACAGGGCGCCTACAATGAGCAGTTCTTC. This sequence joins TRBV14 and TRBJ2-1; TRBD1 is a possible D gene (6 bases). This CDR3 has 16 residues. Looked up from germline, CDR1 is SGHDN and CDR2 is FVKESK. With 0 bases removed from V and 2 bases from J, the gap between germline ends came to 11 bases.

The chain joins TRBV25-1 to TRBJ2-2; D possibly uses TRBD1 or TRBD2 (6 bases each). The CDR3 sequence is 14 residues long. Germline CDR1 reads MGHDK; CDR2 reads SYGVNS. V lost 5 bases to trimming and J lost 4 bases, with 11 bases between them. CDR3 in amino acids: CASSRTAGTGELFF. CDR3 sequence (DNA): TGTGCCAGCAGTCGGACAGCGGGCACCGGGGAGCTGTTTTTT. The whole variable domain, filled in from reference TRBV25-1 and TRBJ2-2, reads EADIYQTPRYLVIGTGKKITLECSQTMGHDKMYWYQQDPGMELHLIHYSYGVNSTEKGDLSSESTVSRIRTEHFPLTLESARPSHTSQYLCASSRTAGTGELFFGEGSRLTVL.

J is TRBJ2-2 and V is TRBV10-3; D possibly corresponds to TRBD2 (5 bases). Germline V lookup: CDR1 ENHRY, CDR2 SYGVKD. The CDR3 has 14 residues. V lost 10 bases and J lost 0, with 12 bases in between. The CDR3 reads CATTRDPNTGELFF. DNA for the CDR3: TGTGCCACCACGAGGGATCCGAACACCGGGGAGCTGTTTTTT.

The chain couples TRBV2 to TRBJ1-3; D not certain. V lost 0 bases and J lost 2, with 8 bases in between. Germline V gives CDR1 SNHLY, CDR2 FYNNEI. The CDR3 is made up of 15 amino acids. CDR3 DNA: TGTGCCAGCAGTGAAGCGCGAAGGACTGGAAACACCATATATTTT. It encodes CASSEARRTGNTIYF.

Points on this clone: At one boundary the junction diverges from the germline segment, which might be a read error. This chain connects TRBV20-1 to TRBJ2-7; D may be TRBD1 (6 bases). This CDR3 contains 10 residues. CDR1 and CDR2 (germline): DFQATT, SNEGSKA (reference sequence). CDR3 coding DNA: TGCAGTCCCAAGGACATCCCAGGGGACTTC. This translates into CSPKDIPGDF.